Each of the 13 T cell receptor beta chains below was sequenced from the same sample in a study of a mutant IDH1 vaccine in newly diagnosed glioma. Profiling relied on immunoSEQ multiplex PCR, and the TCRdb table lists in-frame clones only, not all of them. The sample consists of roughly 16,000 clones, about 80% of them appearing once. This sample's time point: baseline, week 1 (first vaccination visit). This sample's treatment: pre-vaccination baseline after standard-of-care therapy. The source was PBMCs, collected from a glioma patient treated with radiotherapy, temozolomide or both. The receptor set was obtained from a man between 35 and 55 years old with glioma.

V usage is TRBV5-5 and J usage is TRBJ2-5; 14 bases match TRBD2. The CDR3 covers 19 residues. Germline-derived CDR1 and CDR2 are SGHKS and YYEKEE (reference sequence). V shed 2 bases and J 0 bases; nucleotides not matched to a gene: 9. The CDR3 DNA is TGTGCCAGCAGCTTAGAAGGACTAGCGGGAGGATATAACCAAGAGACCCAGTACTTC. Translating gives CASSLEGLAGGYNQETQYF.

The rearrangement links TRBV5-6 to TRBJ1-2; D not resolved. The germline gives CDR1 SGHDT, CDR2 YYEEEE. The V end lost 3 bases, the J end lost 8 bases, and 14 bases lay between the germline ends. This CDR3 has 13 residues. CDR3 amino acids: CASSSTLPGGYTF. The CDR3 DNA reads as TGTGCCAGCAGCTCGACCCTCCCTGGAGGCTACACCTTC. The complete variable domain, with remaining parts taken from reference TRBV5-6 and TRBJ1-2, reads DAGVTQSPTHLIKTRGQQVTLRCSPKSGHDTVSWYQQALGQGPQFIFQYYEEEERQRGNFPDRFSGHQFPNYSSELNVNALLLGDSALYLCASSSTLPGGYTFGSGTRLTVV.

The chain couples TRBV7-8 to TRBJ2-5, with D tentatively TRBD1 or TRBD2 (5 bases each). Trimming removed 11 bases at V and 4 bases at J, with 5 bases between. Per the germline V gene, CDR1 is SGHVS and CDR2 is FQNEAQ. The CDR3 has 9 residues. The CDR3, as DNA: TGTGCCGGGGGAGAGACCCAGTACTTC. Encoded protein: CAGGETQYF.

The chain combines TRBV6-5 with TRBJ1-4; D is perhaps TRBD1 (5 bases). Between the trimmed V and J ends, which lost 6 bases and 8 bases, there was a span of 19 bases. Germline assignment: CDR1 MNHEY and CDR2 SVGAGI. The CDR3 is made up of 15 amino acids. The CDR3: CASSRGGALGEKLFF. DNA for the CDR3: TGTGCCAGCAGCCGTGGCGGGGCCCTGGGGGAAAAACTGTTTTTT.

CDR3: CASSLGWTRRDTEAFF. CDR3 nucleotide sequence: TGTGCCAGCAGCTTGGGATGGACTAGGAGGGACACTGAAGCTTTCTTT. V is TRBV5-6 and J is TRBJ1-1, with no clear D. CDR3 length equals 16 residues. Germline V gene sequence: CDR1 SGHDT, CDR2 YYEEEE. V lost 0 bases and J 3 bases, leaving 15 bases between the germline ends.

V and J are TRBV13 and TRBJ1-2, with 8 bases identical to TRBD1. The CDR3 is made up of 14 amino acids. Germline lookup yields CDR1 PRHDT and CDR2 FYEKMQ (reference sequence). Trimming at V came to 3 bases and at J to 4 bases, leaving 4 bases not matched to a gene. The CDR3 loop reads CASSFGQGAYGYTF. In DNA form, the CDR3 reads TGTGCCAGCAGCTTCGGACAGGGTGCCTATGGCTACACCTTC.

The chain couples TRBV5-1 to TRBJ1-4, with 7 bases that match TRBD1. Trimming took 6 bases from V and 3 from J; bases not matched to a gene: 5. This CDR3 has 14 amino acids. CDR1 and CDR2 (germline): SGHRS, YFSETQ. CDR3 residues: CASNSGTANEKLFF. The CDR3 DNA reads as TGCGCCAGCAACTCCGGGACAGCTAATGAAAAACTGTTTTTT.

J is TRBJ2-4 and V is TRBV2, with D perhaps TRBD2 (6 bases). V lost 7 bases, J lost 0 bases, and 13 bases lay in between. Germline CDR1 is SNHLY and CDR2 is FYNNEI. The CDR3 runs 15 residues. The DNA of the CDR3 is TGTGCCAGCACCGTGGACTATTTAGCCAAAAACATTCAGTACTTC. Amino acids: CASTVDYLAKNIQYF.

The rearrangement uses TRBV5-1 and TRBJ2-1, with a weak D call TRBD2 (5 bases). In germline, CDR1 is SGHRS, CDR2 YFSETQ. V was cut by 6 bases and J by 8 bases, with 12 bases left in between. The CDR3 runs 12 residues. CDR3 loop: CASKGDGDEQFF. CDR3 DNA sequence: TGCGCCAGCAAGGGCGACGGGGATGAGCAGTTCTTC.

This clone was seen a single time. The chain is built from TRBV11-2 and TRBJ2-5, with 9 bases aligning to TRBD1. The junction had 13 bases not matched to a gene; V was cut back by 5 bases and J by 6 bases. Per germline, CDR1 SGHAT and CDR2 FQNNGV. The CDR3 has 16 residues. CDR3: CASSPVGQGRFKTQYF. The CDR3, as DNA: TGTGCCAGCAGCCCCGTCGGACAGGGGCGGTTTAAGACCCAGTACTTC.

The chain links TRBV5-1 to TRBJ1-2, with D unresolved. The germline CDR1 and CDR2 sequences are SGHRS and YFSETQ. Trimming removed 2 bases at V and 7 bases at J, with 6 bases between. There are 11 residues in the CDR3. Here the CDR3 DNA reads TGCGCCAGCAGCTTTAAAGGTGGCTACACCTTC. This gives the protein CASSFKGGYTF.

This chain joins TRBV5-1 and TRBJ2-1, with TRBD1 matching 8 bases. CDR3 size: 14 residues. Germline CDR1 reads SGHRS; CDR2 reads YFSETQ. Trimming cost V 0 bases and J 10 bases; bases outside gene matches: 6. The DNA for the CDR3 is TGCGCCAGCAGCTTGGATGGACAGGGAATGGAGCAGTTCTTC. It yields the protein CASSLDGQGMEQFF.

Here the CDR3 reads CASSPSAGSGANVLTF. DNA for the CDR3: TGTGCCAGCAGCCCCTCCGCCGGTTCTGGGGCCAACGTCCTGACTTTC. The V call is TRBV6-6, the J call TRBJ2-6; D unclear. The CDR3 loop spans 16 amino acids. V gave up 6 bases and J gave up 1 base, with 13 bases separating them. CDR1 is MNHNY, CDR2 SVGAGI, per germline (reference sequence).